The rows below give T cell receptor beta chains drawn from one sample of a study of PD-1 blockade in mismatch repair-deficient tumors. Assay: immunoSEQ multiplex PCR; the TCRdb copy retains only in-frame clones and omits some. This table has just under 80,000 clones, approximately 81% appearing once. Sequences were derived from peripheral blood, sampled 44 weeks after starting pembrolizumab. The receptors were gathered from an adult with mismatch repair-deficient cancer. CDR3s include the opening cysteine and the closing phenylalanine or tryptophan. Fields, in order: V gene, CDR3 length, D gene, J gene, clone size, CDR3 protein, CDR3 DNA. The D gene is left open where the match is weak. The size field is filled for only some rows; it gives once, few, many or a size class.

TRBV7-2	13	.	TRBJ2-7	.	CASSSPGVPLQYF	TGTGCCAGCAGCTCCCCCGGAGTGCCACTGCAGTACTTC
TRBV5-4	16	TRBD2	TRBJ2-2	.	CASSPPEAGNTGELFF	TGTGCCAGCAGCCCACCAGAAGCGGGAAACACCGGGGAGCTGTTTTTT
TRBV29-1	15	TRBD1	TRBJ2-3	.	CSVSHRDRDPDTQYF	TGCAGCGTCTCCCACCGGGACAGGGATCCAGATACGCAGTATTTT
TRBV28	14	TRBD2	TRBJ2-7	few	CASSVAGGSFEQYF	TGTGCCAGCAGTGTAGCGGGAGGATCCTTCGAGCAGTACTTC
TRBV5-1	16	.	TRBJ2-6	.	CASSPPLSSGANVLTF	TGCGCCAGCAGCCCTCCACTGAGCTCTGGGGCCAACGTCCTGACTTTC
TRBV13	15	.	TRBJ1-1	once	CASSSPRGWDTEAFF	TGTGCCAGCAGCTCCCCGAGAGGGTGGGACACTGAAGCTTTCTTT
TRBV9	15	.	TRBJ1-2	.	CASSAPVGGPYGYTF	TGTGCCAGCAGCGCCCCAGTGGGCGGGCCCTATGGCTACACCTTC
TRBV18	13	.	TRBJ2-5	.	CASSPGPGETQYF	TGTGCCAGCTCACCCGGGCCGGGAGAGACCCAGTACTTC
TRBV7-2	13	.	TRBJ2-7	.	CASSLARENEQYF	TGTGCCAGCAGCTTAGCCCGGGAAAACGAGCAGTACTTC
TRBV18	14	TRBD1	TRBJ2-7	.	CASSPGQGSYEQYF	TGTGCCAGCTCACCGGGACAGGGGTCCTACGAGCAGTACTTC
TRBV19	13	.	TRBJ2-1	many	CASSMRGANEQFF	TGTGCCAGTAGTATGAGGGGGGCTAATGAGCAGTTCTTC
TRBV5-4	16	TRBD2	TRBJ2-2	.	CASSSGLAGRTGELFF	TGTGCCAGCAGCTCCGGACTAGCGGGAAGGACCGGGGAGCTGTTTTTT
TRBV5-4	15	TRBD2	TRBJ2-7	.	CASSPGTSGYYEQYF	TGTGCCAGCAGCCCCGGGACTAGCGGTTACTACGAGCAGTACTTC
TRBV18	17	.	TRBJ2-7	.	CASSPPIAGALPYEQYF	TGTGCCAGCTCACCACCGATTGCAGGGGCCCTCCCCTACGAGCAGTACTTC
TRBV7-9	14	TRBD1	TRBJ2-2	.	CASSGQGFGGELFF	TGTGCCAGCAGCGGACAGGGTTTCGGCGGGGAGCTGTTTTTT
TRBV7-6	13	.	TRBJ2-5	.	CASSLAGSETQYF	TGTGCCAGCAGCTTAGCGGGAAGCGAGACCCAGTACTTC
TRBV19	13	.	TRBJ1-5	few	CASTQPGRQPQHF	TGTGCCAGTACCCAACCCGGGAGGCAGCCCCAGCATTTT
TRBV12-1	16	.	TRBJ2-1	.	CASSRVKIPPYNEQFF	TGTGCCAGCAGCCGGGTAAAGATCCCCCCCTACAATGAGCAGTTCTTC
TRBV29-1	15	.	TRBJ1-2	once	CSVGFRLRSNYGYTF	TGCAGCGTTGGGTTCCGGCTACGTTCTAACTATGGCTACACCTTC
TRBV7-2	15	TRBD1	TRBJ1-5	.	CASSLAGGKGQPQHF	TGTGCCAGCAGCCTGGCAGGGGGCAAAGGTCAGCCCCAGCATTTT
TRBV6-1	15	.	TRBJ1-5	.	CASSEAGNSNQPQHF	TGTGCCAGCAGTGAAGCCGGAAATAGCAATCAGCCCCAGCATTTT
TRBV30	15	.	TRBJ2-6	.	CAWRPKWAGANVLTF	TGTGCCTGGAGGCCGAAATGGGCTGGGGCCAACGTCCTGACTTTC
TRBV11-2	19	.	TRBJ2-7	.	CASSLDYPLPGGAVYEQYF	TGTGCCAGCAGCTTAGACTATCCCCTGCCCGGGGGAGCGGTTTACGAGCAGTACTTC
TRBV19	16	.	TRBJ1-1	.	CASNHAEGGPRTEAFF	TGTGCCAGTAACCACGCAGAAGGGGGGCCCCGGACTGAAGCTTTCTTT
TRBV11-2	15	.	TRBJ1-1	.	CASSLLTGSNTEAFF	TGTGCCAGCAGCTTATTAACAGGGTCGAACACTGAAGCTTTCTTT
TRBV9	17	.	TRBJ2-1	few	CASSSGGGRQPYNEQFF	TGTGCCAGCAGCTCAGGGGGGGGGAGGCAACCTTACAATGAGCAGTTCTTC
TRBV27	14	.	TRBJ1-1	.	CASSSTQNTGEAFF	TGTGCCAGCAGTTCAACCCAGAACACGGGAGAAGCTTTCTTT
TRBV10-3	16	TRBD2	TRBJ2-5	.	CAISGTSGRRGETQYF	TGTGCCATCAGCGGGACTAGCGGGAGAAGAGGAGAGACCCAGTACTTC
TRBV18	14	.	TRBJ2-1	.	CASSPPPQSNEQFF	TGTGCCAGCTCACCACCCCCACAGAGCAATGAGCAGTTCTTC
TRBV5-5	14	TRBD2	TRBJ2-7	.	CASSLETSGYEQYF	TGTGCCAGCAGCTTGGAGACTAGCGGCTACGAGCAGTACTTC
TRBV5-6	14	.	TRBJ2-2	few	CASSLGRNTGELFF	TGTGCCAGCAGCTTGGGAAGGAACACCGGGGAGCTGTTTTTT
TRBV25-1	11	.	TRBJ2-4	.	CAQLAKNIQYF	TGTGCCCAGTTAGCCAAAAACATTCAGTACTTC
TRBV6-6	16	.	TRBJ1-1	once	CASSYSGFGLNTEAFF	TGTGCCAGCAGTTATAGTGGTTTCGGCCTGAACACTGAAGCTTTCTTT
TRBV6-4	14	TRBD2	TRBJ2-1	.	CASSADSGLNEQFF	TGTGCCAGCAGTGCCGATAGCGGGCTGAATGAGCAGTTCTTC
TRBV25-1	16	TRBD1	TRBJ2-2	.	CASSPRTGGVNGELFF	TGTGCCAGCAGCCCCCGGACAGGGGGCGTTAACGGGGAGCTGTTTTTT
TRBV30	11	.	TRBJ2-2	.	CAWSRAGELFF	TGTGCCTGGAGTCGGGCCGGGGAGCTGTTTTTT
TRBV15	13	.	TRBJ1-1	.	CATSIVKGTEAFF	TGTGCCACCAGCATAGTCAAGGGCACTGAAGCTTTCTTT
TRBV7-9	14	.	TRBJ2-3	.	CASRRLPSTDTQYF	TGTGCCAGCCGAAGGCTTCCTAGCACAGATACGCAGTATTTT
TRBV6-5	14	TRBD1	TRBJ2-2	.	CASRTQGASGELFF	TGTGCCAGCAGAACTCAGGGGGCGTCCGGGGAGCTGTTTTTT
TRBV6-5	16	.	TRBJ2-7	.	CASSYGGEAGFDEQYF	TGTGCCAGCAGTTACGGCGGTGAAGCGGGCTTCGACGAGCAGTACTTC
TRBV14	13	.	TRBJ2-3	.	CASSQDLGDTQYF	TGTGCCAGCAGCCAAGATTTGGGGGATACGCAGTATTTT
TRBV19	16	.	TRBJ1-3	.	CASSATSLRALDTIYF	TGTGCCAGTAGTGCTACCTCTCTCAGGGCTCTGGACACCATATATTTT
TRBV6-1	15	.	TRBJ1-5	.	CASSEEGRRSQPQHF	TGTGCCAGCAGTGAAGAGGGCAGGCGGAGTCAGCCCCAGCATTTT
TRBV9	14	TRBD2	TRBJ2-5	.	CASSGSPGGETQYF	TGTGCCAGTAGCGGGAGTCCAGGAGGAGAGACCCAGTACTTC